The sequence of this T cell receptor (beta chain) was determined in a study of T cell responses to AZD1222 COVID-19 vaccine. Whole-study findings and limits: Just a handful of AZD1222 recipients tested seropositive at baseline. The reported proportion of spike-specific TCRs targeting unmutated variant regions was nearly half. Repertoire sampling was restricted to post-peak T cell response timepoints.

On this clone: Its antigen remains unidentified.

Assay: immunoSEQ multiplex PCR; the TCRdb copy retains only in-frame clones and omits some. The table has 150,000 to 200,000 clones, about nine tenths seen once; the top ten hold about 3%. There are 13 residues in the CDR3. V was trimmed by 5 bases and J by 4 bases, leaving 11 bases between them. Germline V gene sequence: CDR1 LNHDA, CDR2 SQIVND (reference sequence). The gene calls are TRBV19 and TRBJ1-1; TRBD1 might be the D (6 bases). The origin of this receptor is an adult in good health. Source: peripheral blood, taken on day 0 of AZD1222 vaccination. CDR3 protein: CASSLGGPTEAFF. Written as DNA, the CDR3 is TGTGCCAGTAGTTTGGGGGGCCCCACTGAAGCTTTCTTT.